This T cell receptor (beta chain) was profiled in a study of cytomegalovirus exposure and HLA in healthy donors. 60 Vbeta and 13 Jbeta primers were used in PCR. Some clones are missing from TCRdb's copy, which holds only in-frame ones; the method was immunoSEQ multiplex PCR. Of roughly 180,000 clones listed, about three quarters were seen once; the top ten hold approximately 1.4%. With respect to this clone: Antigen specificity is unknown. At one end, the junction sequence differs from germline, possibly due to a read error.

Germline CDR1 and CDR2: SGDLS and YYNGEE. CDR3 length: 15 residues. Study-wide findings and caveats: With DRB1 most and HLA-C fewest, TCR association rates differed between HLA loci in a later analysis.

The chain couples TRBV9 to TRBJ2-3, with 7 nucleotides matching TRBD1. Material: PBMCs. The TCR originated in a young man in good health and CMV-seronegative. The CDR3 region has the DNA TGTGCCAGCAGCCCACAGGGTGGAAGGACAGGTACGCAGTATTTT. This translates into CASSPQGGRTGTQYF.